One sample yielded the 6 T cell receptor beta chains listed below, sequenced in a study of T-cell reconstitution after alpha-beta-depleted transplantation in children. Unique molecular identifiers tagged the TCRbeta library. TCRdb reprocessed the PCR reads with MiXCR, giving one entry per CDR3 protein. The data show approximately 400,000 distinct CDR3 sequences, roughly a tenth seen once. The source was PBMCs from the stem cell graft donor, collected from the stem cell graft. These receptors were taken from a human donor who donated a stem cell graft to a child with acute myeloid leukemia.

This clonotype was found a few times. V gene TRBV18 combines with J gene TRBJ1-1; D possibly corresponds to TRBD1 (6 bases). Per the germline V gene, CDR1 is KGHSH and CDR2 is LQKENI. This CDR3 comprises 15 residues. V was trimmed by 2 bases and J by 3 bases, leaving 13 bases between them. Written as DNA, the CDR3 is TGTGCCAGCTCACCAGACCCCGGGGGGCACACTGAAGCTTTCTTT. As protein: CASSPDPGGHTEAFF.

The J gene is TRBJ2-3, the V gene TRBV29-1, with 9 nucleotides matching TRBD1. The CDR3 extends over 14 amino acids. The germline V gene has CDR1 SQVTM and CDR2 ANQGSEA. Trimming cost V 5 bases and J 3 bases; bases outside gene matches: 6. The CDR3 coding sequence is TGCAGCGTTTTGGGACAGGGCGTGACAGATACGCAGTATTTT. Its protein is CSVLGQGVTDTQYF.

This clonotype was counted between two and nine times. The V call is TRBV7-2, the J call TRBJ2-1; D not resolved. Trimming cost V 5 bases and J 10 bases, with 15 bases left between them. CDR1 and CDR2 (germline): SGHTA, FQGNSA. CDR3 length equals 13 residues. The CDR3 loop is CASSPPPLVEQFF. Written as DNA, the CDR3 is TGTGCCAGCAGCCCTCCCCCCCTTGTCGAGCAGTTCTTC. The variable domain in full, with the rest retrieved from reference TRBV7-2 and TRBJ2-1, is GAGVSQSPSNKVTEKGKDVELRCDPISGHTALYWYRQSLGQGLEFLIYFQGNSAPDKSGLPSDRFSAERTGGSVSTLTIQRTQQEDSAVYLCASSPPPLVEQFFGPGTRLTVL.

This clonotype was counted a few times. The chain couples TRBV15 to TRBJ2-1; D gene ambiguous. This CDR3 region has 13 residues. The germline gives CDR1 LNHNV, CDR2 YYDKDF (reference sequence). The ends were cut back, 4 bases at V and 2 bases at J, with 6 bases in the middle. DNA of the CDR3: TGTGCCACCAGCAAACCCCCCTACAATGAGCAGTTCTTC. This encodes CATSKPPYNEQFF.

This clonotype was detected once. The V gene is TRBV7-6, the J gene TRBJ2-2, with a tentative D call TRBD2 (6 bases). V was shortened by 5 bases and J by 7 bases, with 23 bases between the two germline ends. Germline values: CDR1 SGHVS, CDR2 FNYEAQ. The CDR3 has 17 residues. Here the CDR3 reads CASSLRGDGRGYGELFF. DNA of the CDR3: TGTGCCAGCAGCCTACGAGGCGACGGGAGAGGTTACGGGGAGCTGTTTTTT.

There are many counts of this clonotype. This chain links TRBV14 with TRBJ2-3; 9 bases map to TRBD1. Germline-derived CDR1 and CDR2 are SGHDN and FVKESK. This CDR3 has 15 amino acids. V lost 4 bases, J lost 2 bases, and 4 bases stayed unmatched. In nucleotides, the CDR3 is TGTGCCAGCAGCCCCCGGGACAGGGCCACAGATACGCAGTATTTT. Its translation is CASSPRDRATDTQYF.